This TCR beta chain originates from a study of Tregs in tolerant kidney transplant recipients. Germline V lookup: CDR1 SNHLY, CDR2 FYNNEI. V was clipped by 5 bases and J by 2 bases; unmatched bases: 6. The CDR3 spans 15 residues. Profiled with immunoSEQ multiplex PCR; TCRdb holds only in-frame clones, not every one. The sample consists of some 66,000 clones, 80% to 95% of them appearing once. The chain uses TRBV2 and TRBJ1-1; TRBD1 aligns across 9 bases. The TCR originated in a human donor who received a combined kidney and bone marrow transplant. Here the sequenced sample was CD8+ T cells from blood, taken before the transplant. The CDR3 bases are TGTGCCAGCAGTCAACAGGGGGCGGAAAACACTGAAGCTTTCTTT. The encoded protein is CASSQQGAENTEAFF.